These 22 T cell receptor beta chains were sequenced from one sample in a study of blood T cell repertoires in COVID-19. Clones were read by immunoSEQ multiplex PCR, and TCRdb kept only the in-frame ones, dropping some. The profile covers over 300,000 clones, with roughly 90% appearing a single time and over 0.9% taken by the ten largest. The sample was PBMCs or T cells enriched from blood (not recorded which). These receptors originate from a woman aged 30 to 39 with acute COVID-19.

This clone was detected a few times. CDR3 in amino acids: CASRGGGNTEAFF. As DNA, the CDR3 is TGTGCCAGCAGGGGAGGGGGAAACACTGAAGCTTTCTTT. The rearrangement joins TRBV2 to TRBJ1-1; maybe TRBD1 (6 bases). The germline V gene has CDR1 SNHLY and CDR2 FYNNEI. This CDR3 region has 13 residues. The V end lost 6 bases, the J end lost 2 bases, and 10 bases lay between the germline ends.

V usage is TRBV30 and J usage is TRBJ1-2; D not certain. There are 13 residues in the CDR3. The V end lost 7 bases, the J end lost 2 bases, and 14 bases lay between the germline ends. Germline CDR1 GTSNPN, CDR2 SVGIG (reference sequence). DNA for the CDR3: TGTGCCTTGCAAGAGCCTCCCAACTATGGCTACACCTTC. Residues: CALQEPPNYGYTF.

This clone was recorded a few times. The chain employs TRBV7-2 and TRBJ2-1; D perhaps matches TRBD2 (5 bases). Germline CDR1 SGHTA, CDR2 FQGNSA. Trimming shortened V by 6 bases and J by 8 bases, and 14 bases separated the two germline ends. This CDR3 has 13 amino acids. For the CDR3, the DNA is TGTGCCAGCAGATTTCGGACTTGGGATGAGCAGTTCTTC. It encodes CASRFRTWDEQFF.

The CDR3 sequence: CASSLGETGGNEQFF. The CDR3 DNA is TGTGCCAGCAGCTTAGGTGAGACAGGGGGCAATGAGCAGTTCTTC. The chain carries TRBV7-9 and TRBJ2-1, with TRBD1 identical over 9 bases. This CDR3 spans 15 amino acids. The germline V gene encodes CDR1 SEHNR and CDR2 FQNEAQ (reference sequence). The trim removed 1 base at V and 6 bases at J, leaving 4 bases unmatched.

The rearrangement uses TRBV9 and TRBJ2-2; no firm D call. Per germline, CDR1 SGDLS and CDR2 YYNGEE. With 0 bases removed from V and 6 bases from J, the gap between germline ends came to 12 bases. The CDR3 contains 15 residues. The CDR3 coding sequence is TGTGCCAGCAGCGTAGTGGCAGGTTTGGCCGGGGAGCTGTTTTTT. This gives the protein CASSVVAGLAGELFF.

The chain is built from TRBV5-6 and TRBJ1-1, with 9 nucleotides matching TRBD1. This CDR3 has 17 residues. Germline CDR1 reads SGHDT; CDR2 reads YYEEEE. With V trimmed by 2 bases and J by 3 bases, 11 bases remained unmatched. The CDR3 DNA reads TGTGCCAGCAGCTTCCCGAAAAAGGGACAGGGTGACACTGAAGCTTTCTTT. This encodes CASSFPKKGQGDTEAFF.

The V gene is TRBV9, the J gene TRBJ2-7; no reliable D call. The CDR3 extends over 15 amino acids. CDR1 and CDR2 (germline): SGDLS, YYNGEE. V was shortened by 2 bases and J by 3 bases, with 15 bases between the two germline ends. The CDR3 bases are TGTGCCAGCAGCGTGGATTTGGGCTCTATCTACGAGCAGTACTTC. This codes for CASSVDLGSIYEQYF.

V and J are TRBV9 and TRBJ2-5; 8 bases agree with TRBD1. Losses at the gene ends were 4 bases for V and 4 bases for J; bases not matched to a gene: 9. The germline CDR1 and CDR2 sequences are SGDLS and YYNGEE. This CDR3 is 15 amino acids long. The CDR3 loop is CASSPQGVRVETQYF. The CDR3 nucleotides read TGTGCCAGCAGCCCACAGGGGGTGAGGGTAGAGACCCAGTACTTC.

The chain is built from TRBV6-5 and TRBJ1-6; D gene unclear. CDR1 is MNHEY and CDR2 is SVGAGI in the germline V gene. CDR3 length: 12 residues. Trimming removed 8 bases at V and 5 bases at J, with 7 bases between. The CDR3 region is CASAGDNSPLHF. CDR3 in DNA: TGTGCCAGCGCCGGAGATAATTCACCCCTCCACTTT.

The CDR3 sequence is CASSFNSRTEAFF. The CDR3 DNA reads TGTGCCAGCAGCTTCAACTCGAGGACTGAAGCTTTCTTT. The V gene is TRBV5-6, the J gene TRBJ1-1; D is ambiguous. Germline CDR1 is SGHDT and CDR2 is YYEEEE. CDR3 length: 13 residues. The V end was cut by 2 bases, the J end by 5 bases, with 10 bases between. Complete variable domain (other parts from reference TRBV5-6 and TRBJ1-1): DAGVTQSPTHLIKTRGQQVTLRCSPKSGHDTVSWYQQALGQGPQFIFQYYEEEERQRGNFPDRFSGHQFPNYSSELNVNALLLGDSALYLCASSFNSRTEAFFGQGTRLTVV.

The chain combines TRBV15 with TRBJ1-6; D is uncertain. The CDR3 contains 14 residues. Germline assignment: CDR1 LNHNV and CDR2 YYDKDF (reference sequence). The ends were cut back, 1 base at V and 7 bases at J, with 8 bases in the middle. The chain's CDR3 is CATSRGQRNSPLHF. CDR3 sequence (DNA): TGTGCCACCAGCAGAGGTCAGAGGAATTCACCCCTCCACTTT.

This clone was detected once. The genes are TRBV7-3 and TRBJ1-2; 9 bases align to TRBD1. Germline CDR1 SGHTA, CDR2 FQGTGA. The CDR3 runs to 16 residues. V dropped 2 bases and J dropped 5; count of bases not matched to a gene: 9. The CDR3 loop reads CASSLEARTGAYGYTF. The DNA for the CDR3 is TGTGCCAGCAGCTTAGAGGCCCGGACAGGGGCTTATGGCTACACCTTC.

The chain has TRBV5-1 and TRBJ2-5, with D tentatively TRBD1 (5 bases). The CDR3 is made up of 14 amino acids. Between the trimmed V and J ends, which lost 3 bases and 5 bases, there was a span of 14 bases. Germline CDR1 reads SGHRS; CDR2 reads YFSETQ. The CDR3 sequence: CASSSPQGEETQYF. The CDR3 bases are TGCGCCAGCAGCTCACCCCAGGGCGAGGAGACCCAGTACTTC.

The genes are TRBV25-1 and TRBJ1-3; 7 bases are a match to TRBD1. Germline CDR1 reads MGHDK; CDR2 reads SYGVNS. The CDR3 has 14 amino acids. Trimming cost V 5 bases and J 3 bases; bases outside gene matches: 4. CDR3 sequence: CASSNRGSGNTIYF. CDR3 coding DNA: TGTGCCAGCAGTAACAGGGGCAGTGGAAACACCATATATTTT.

Concerning this clone itself: The same CDR3 is also encoded by other DNA sequences in this sample. The chain is built from TRBV6-5 and TRBJ1-5; TRBD1 matches 8 bases. CDR3 length equals 13 residues. The junction had 2 bases not matched to a gene; V was cut back by 6 bases and J by 4 bases. Germline CDR1 MNHEY, CDR2 SVGAGI. CDR3 in amino acids: CASSRQGNQPQHF. The DNA of the CDR3 is TGTGCCAGCAGCCGACAGGGGAATCAGCCCCAGCATTTT.

Only one count was recorded for this clone. The chain carries TRBV3-1 (or the pseudogene TRBV3-2) and TRBJ1-4; D is perhaps TRBD1 (5 bases). CDR1 LGHDT and CDR2 YNNKEL come from the germline V gene (reference sequence). The V and J ends lost 4 bases and 7 bases respectively, with 16 bases between them. This CDR3 is built from 15 residues. CDR3 in DNA: TGTGCCAGCAGCCCTAGCCTGGGGGGAGTTGAAAAACTGTTTTTT. Translated, it gives CASSPSLGGVEKLFF.

The V and J genes are TRBV12-5 and TRBJ2-1, with 7 bases lining up with TRBD2. The CDR3 length is 12 residues. Germline CDR1 and CDR2: LGHNT and FRNRAP. V shed 7 bases and J 8 bases; nucleotides not matched to a gene: 5. CDR3 nucleotide sequence: TGTGCTAGTGCCCGGGGGGTCGATGAGCAGTTCTTC. This encodes CASARGVDEQFF.

The V and J genes are TRBV3-1 (or the pseudogene TRBV3-2) and TRBJ1-1, with a tentative D call TRBD1 (5 bases). The CDR3 covers 15 residues. V was trimmed by 0 bases and J by 10 bases, leaving 18 bases between them. CDR1 is LGHDT and CDR2 is YNNKEL in the germline V gene (reference sequence). The CDR3 is CASSQESSAGRGAFF. The CDR3 nucleotides are TGTGCCAGCAGCCAAGAGAGCTCGGCAGGGCGAGGAGCTTTCTTT.

A word on this clone: One end of the junction fails to match germline, which may point to a read error. The chain uses TRBV23-1 and TRBJ1-4; D uncertain. TRBV23-1 carries the ORF label, with uncertain function. This CDR3 contains 9 residues. CDR3 nucleotides: TGCGCCAGCAGTCCACTCTCAATTTTT. The encoded protein is CASSPLSIF.

This clone was seen just once. The CDR3 region is CASQQGQDEKLFF. The DNA of the CDR3 is TGTGCCAGTCAACAGGGGCAGGATGAAAAACTGTTTTTT. The rearrangement links TRBV7-9 to TRBJ1-4, with 7 bases fitting TRBD1. The germline V gene encodes CDR1 SEHNR and CDR2 FQNEAQ (reference sequence). V lost 9 bases, J lost 6 bases, and 7 bases stayed unmatched. CDR3 size: 13 residues.

The chain uses TRBV6-5 and TRBJ1-5, with D unclear. The germline CDR1 and CDR2 sequences are MNHEY and SVGAGI. The CDR3 runs to 13 residues. V was clipped by 7 bases and J by 3 bases, with 10 bases between them. DNA for the CDR3: TGTGCCAGCACCTACTTCGACAATCAGCCCCAGCATTTT. It is translated as CASTYFDNQPQHF.

DNA for the CDR3: TGCAGCGTTTCTACAGGGGTTACTGAAGCTTTCTTT. This encodes CSVSTGVTEAFF. The chain combines TRBV29-1 with TRBJ1-1, with 7 bases that match TRBD1. The CDR3 contains 12 residues. Germline CDR1 SQVTM, CDR2 ANQGSEA. V lost 5 bases and J lost 5; bases outside the gene matches: 5.